These 13 T cell receptor beta chains share one sample of origin, sequenced in a study of human T cells and chemical hapten exposure. Stated time point: pre-sensitization, week 0. Treatment reported: therapeutic diphenylcyclopropenone sensitization with weekly scalp DPC. Unseparated into fractions, whole blood served as the source from which total RNA was extracted. MiXCR, applied by TCRdb to the RACE reads, yields one record per CDR3 protein. The data hold under 40,000 distinct CDR3 sequences, with roughly 12% observed a single time. Sequencing was performed on whole blood, taken in connection with sensitization to the hapten diphenylcyclopropenone (DPC). The source of these receptors is a middle-aged woman with alopecia areata. Some clones in this sample may be carry-over from other donors' samples.

This clonotype was seen at least ten times. This chain joins TRBV29-1 and TRBJ1-5; TRBD1 aligns across 11 bases. Germline CDR1 reads SQVTM; CDR2 reads ANQGSEA. This CDR3 has 14 residues. The V and J ends lost 8 bases and 7 bases, in that order; junction bases with no gene match: 10. CDR3 protein: CSIRTGGLQQPQHF. CDR3 bases: TGCAGCATCCGGACAGGGGGCCTGCAACAGCCCCAGCATTTT.

This clonotype has at least ten counts. V is TRBV7-6 and J is TRBJ2-3; 8 bases match TRBD1. This CDR3 is built from 16 residues. V shed 1 base, J shed 2 bases, and the junction held 5 bases outside the gene matches. The germline V gene has CDR1 SGHVS and CDR2 FNYEAQ. The CDR3 spells CASSLGRDRPTDTQYF. DNA of the CDR3: TGTGCCAGCAGCTTAGGTAGGGACAGGCCCACAGATACGCAGTATTTT. Full variable domain (remainder filled in from reference TRBV7-6 and TRBJ2-3): GAGVSQSPRYKVTKRGQDVALRCDPISGHVSLYWYRQALGQGPEFLTYFNYEAQQDKSGLPNDRFSAERPEGSISTLTIQRTEQRDSAMYRCASSLGRDRPTDTQYFGPGTRLTVL.

In regard to this clonotype: It may be a read error: a sequence one base away is much more abundant. The CDR3 here is CAWTALGGGENEQYF. CDR3 nucleotide sequence: TGTGCCTGGACGGCCCTGGGAGGGGGCGAGAACGAGCAGTACTTC. This chain links TRBV30 with TRBJ2-7; perhaps D is TRBD1 or TRBD2 (7 bases each). The germline CDR1 and CDR2 sequences are GTSNPN and SVGIG (reference sequence). Deletions cut 4 bases from V and 5 bases from J, with 21 bases between. The CDR3 consists of 15 residues. Looking up the rest from reference TRBV30 and TRBJ2-7 gives the full variable domain: SQTIHQWPATLVQPVGSPLSLECTVEGTSNPNLYWYRQAAGRGLQLLFYSVGIGQISSEVPQNLSASRPQDRQFILSSKKLLLSDSGFYLCAWTALGGGENEQYFGPGTRLTVT.

This clonotype was observed at least ten times. This chain joins TRBV7-9 and TRBJ2-5; 9 bases are shared with TRBD1. J gave up 5 bases and V 4 bases, and 8 bases lay outside the gene matches. Germline CDR1 is SEHNR and CDR2 is FQNEAQ (reference sequence). The CDR3 sequence is 15 residues long. As DNA, the CDR3 is TGTGCCAGCAGCTATACTGGACAGGGGAGGGAGACCCAGTACTTC. It codes for CASSYTGQGRETQYF.

This clonotype showed up many times. The chain combines TRBV14 with TRBJ2-1; D ambiguous. V was pared by 4 bases and J by 6 bases, with 13 bases between. Looked up from germline, CDR1 is SGHDN and CDR2 is FVKESK. The CDR3 runs to 14 residues. The CDR3 is CASSPRPRVNEQFF. As DNA, the CDR3 is TGTGCCAGCAGCCCCCGACCTAGGGTCAATGAGCAGTTCTTC.

This chain joins TRBV3-1 and TRBJ1-1; 10 bases are a match to TRBD1. The V and J ends lost 4 bases and 1 base, in that order; junction bases with no gene match: 3. The CDR3 totals 15 residues. Germline assignment: CDR1 LGHDT and CDR2 YNNKEL (reference sequence). CDR3: CASSPGTGANTEAFF. CDR3 in DNA: TGTGCCAGCAGCCCGGGGACAGGGGCGAACACTGAAGCTTTCTTT.

The chain carries TRBV28 and TRBJ2-7; D may be TRBD1 (6 bases). This CDR3 has 14 amino acids. CDR1 is MDHEN and CDR2 is SYDVKM in the germline V gene. V was pared by 2 bases and J by 2 bases, with 10 bases between. DNA of the CDR3: TGTGCCAGCAGTTTAAGGGACAATGCCTACGAGCAGTACTTC. It is translated as CASSLRDNAYEQYF.

This clonotype showed up many times. The chain carries TRBV9 and TRBJ2-5; D call uncertain. This CDR3 contains 14 residues. Trimming took off 0 bases at V and 5 bases at J, with 11 bases between the two ends. Germline V gives CDR1 SGDLS, CDR2 YYNGEE. The CDR3, as DNA: TGTGCCAGCAGCGTAGGTACCCTCGAGGAGACCCAGTACTTC. Its protein is CASSVGTLEETQYF.

This clonotype was counted between two and nine times. The chain employs TRBV20-1 and TRBJ1-2; 8 positions agree with TRBD1. V dropped 6 bases and J dropped 8; count of bases not matched to a gene: 11. The CDR3 has 13 residues. Germline CDR1 reads DFQATT; CDR2 reads SNEGSKA (reference sequence). CDR3 region: CSARTGTMRGYTF. For the CDR3, the DNA is TGCAGTGCCCGGACAGGGACGATGAGAGGCTACACCTTC.

This clonotype appeared a few times. CDR3 region: CASSLGGGVIEQYF. As DNA, the CDR3 is TGTGCCAGCAGCTTAGGAGGGGGAGTCATCGAGCAGTACTTC. The V and J genes are TRBV7-2 and TRBJ2-7; possibly TRBD1 for D (6 bases). The ends were cut back, 1 base at V and 6 bases at J, with 13 bases in the middle. Germline V lookup: CDR1 SGHTA, CDR2 FQGNSA. The CDR3 runs to 14 residues. Filled out from reference TRBV7-2 and TRBJ2-7, the complete variable domain reads GAGVSQSPSNKVTEKGKDVELRCDPISGHTALYWYRQSLGQGLEFLIYFQGNSAPDKSGLPSDRFSAERTGGSVSTLTIQRTQQEDSAVYLCASSLGGGVIEQYFGPGTRLTVT.

This clonotype was counted ten times or more. This chain connects TRBV28 to TRBJ2-3, with TRBD1 matching 8 bases. The CDR3 sequence is 16 residues long. V lost 5 bases and J lost 3; bases outside the gene matches: 10. CDR1 MDHEN and CDR2 SYDVKM come from the germline V gene. In DNA form, the CDR3 reads TGTGCCAGCAGTCCCTCCAGGGGGCGAGGGACAGATACGCAGTATTTT. Protein: CASSPSRGRGTDTQYF.

This clonotype was found a few times. The chain uses TRBV28 and TRBJ2-7, with D possibly being TRBD1 or TRBD2 (5 bases each). CDR3 size: 16 residues. Germline lookup yields CDR1 MDHEN and CDR2 SYDVKM. Between the trimmed V and J ends, which lost 7 bases and 1 base, there was a span of 20 bases. The CDR3 is CASTTEGVTESYEQYF. The CDR3 DNA reads as TGTGCCAGCACCACTGAGGGTGTGACAGAGTCCTACGAGCAGTACTTC.

The chain uses TRBV2 and TRBJ2-5; D call uncertain. The germline gives CDR1 SNHLY, CDR2 FYNNEI. Trimming took off 5 bases at V and 0 bases at J, with 10 bases between the two ends. The CDR3 is 14 amino acids. For the CDR3, the DNA is TGTGCCAGCAGTTCCTTGGGTTACCAAGAGACCCAGTACTTC. Its translation is CASSSLGYQETQYF.